This T cell receptor beta chain stems from a study of cytomegalovirus exposure and HLA in healthy donors. The germline V gene encodes CDR1 GTSNPN and CDR2 SVGIG (reference sequence). The CDR3 loop spans 12 amino acids. Amplification used 60 Vbeta primers and 13 Jbeta primers. Method: immunoSEQ multiplex PCR; TCRdb's copy keeps in-frame clones and lacks some. Of under 200,000 clones listed, over 65% are singletons. The source is a female donor in good health and CMV-seronegative. V usage is TRBV30 and J usage is TRBJ2-5; D may be TRBD2 (5 bases). The J call is in doubt because the DNA end fits TRBJ2-7 better. Sequencing was carried out using PBMCs. The CDR3 loop reads CAWSVEGYEQYF. DNA of the CDR3: TGTGCCTGGAGTGTAGAGGGCTACGAGCAGTACTTC.